A single sample is the source of the 21 T cell receptor beta chains below, sequenced in a study of cytomegalovirus exposure and HLA in healthy donors. It was with 60 Vbeta and 13 Jbeta primers that the PCR ran. The protocol was immunoSEQ multiplex PCR, while the TCRdb copy is restricted to in-frame clones and leaves out a portion. The sample yields more than 95,000 clones, approximately 80% seen once. Sequencing input: PBMCs. The receptor set was obtained from a woman younger than 45 in good health and CMV-seronegative.

The rearrangement joins TRBV7-2 to TRBJ2-3; D may be TRBD1 (6 bases). Germline CDR1 reads SGHTA; CDR2 reads FQGNSA. V was clipped by 1 base and J by 5 bases, with 10 bases between them. The CDR3 totals 14 residues. The DNA of the CDR3 is TGTGCCAGCAGCTTAGGGGGGCTTGGAGATACGCAGTATTTT. Translation: CASSLGGLGDTQYF.

This chain joins TRBV11-2 and TRBJ2-2; 8 bases are a match to TRBD2. Germline V gene sequence: CDR1 SGHAT, CDR2 FQNNGV. After removal of 5 bases from V and 6 bases from J, the junction contained 14 bases not matched to a gene. The CDR3 is 17 amino acids. The CDR3 DNA is TGTGCCAGCAGCAGGCGGGGGACTAGTATAATCCCCGGGGAGCTGTTTTTT. Its protein is CASSRRGTSIIPGELFF.

A few counts support this clone. The V call is TRBV9, the J call TRBJ1-4; D gene unclear. CDR1 and CDR2 (germline): SGDLS, YYNGEE. The CDR3 has 15 residues. V gave up 0 bases and J gave up 7 bases, with 13 bases separating them. This CDR3 is CASSVDGVDGEKLFF. The CDR3 coding sequence is TGTGCCAGCAGCGTAGACGGGGTAGACGGTGAAAAACTGTTTTTT. The full variable domain, its missing parts supplied by reference TRBV9 and TRBJ1-4, is DSGVTQTPKHLITATGQRVTLRCSPRSGDLSVYWYQQSLDQGLQFLIQYYNGEERAKGNILERFSAQQFPDLHSELNLSSLELGDSALYFCASSVDGVDGEKLFFGSGTQLSVL.

The chain recombines TRBV27 with TRBJ2-3, with no clear D. Germline CDR1 and CDR2: MNHEY and SMNVEV (reference sequence). The CDR3 covers 18 residues. Trimming took off 6 bases at V and 0 bases at J, with 22 bases between the two ends. The CDR3 region is CASRNNGFGLSSTDTQYF. CDR3 sequence (DNA): TGTGCCAGCAGAAACAATGGTTTCGGGTTATCTAGCACAGATACGCAGTATTTT.

This clone turned up a few times. The rearrangement uses TRBV27 and TRBJ1-6; TRBD1 matches 7 bases. Trimming at V came to 3 bases and at J to 5 bases, leaving 10 bases not matched to a gene. The CDR3 is made up of 17 amino acids. CDR1 is MNHEY and CDR2 is SMNVEV in the germline V gene (reference sequence). The CDR3 DNA reads TGTGCCAGCAGTTTCGCGTTAGGGGGCTGGGATAATTCACCCCTCCACTTT. Amino acid sequence: CASSFALGGWDNSPLHF.

This chain connects TRBV9 to TRBJ2-7; 13 bases align to TRBD2. The CDR3 sequence is 16 residues long. V lost 3 bases to trimming and J lost 4 bases; unmatched junction nucleotides: 7. Germline CDR1 and CDR2: SGDLS and YYNGEE. The CDR3 DNA reads TGTGCCAGCAGCGAAGGACTAGCGGGAGATCTGTACGAGCAGTACTTC. This encodes CASSEGLAGDLYEQYF.

V and J are TRBV27 and TRBJ2-5; 12 bases line up with TRBD1. The J call may be incorrect, as the DNA end agrees better with TRBJ2-7. The CDR3 is 15 residues long. The germline gives CDR1 MNHEY, CDR2 SMNVEV (reference sequence). This chain's CDR3 is CASTSRDRGPYEQYF. CDR3 bases: TGTGCCAGCACCTCCCGGGACAGGGGGCCCTACGAGCAGTACTTC.

The chain couples TRBV28 to TRBJ2-3; D remains ambiguous. V gave up 4 bases and J gave up 1 base, with 12 bases separating them. CDR1 is MDHEN, CDR2 SYDVKM, per germline. CDR3 size: 15 residues. The chain's CDR3 is CASSSPSRGTDTQYF. In DNA, the CDR3 is TGTGCCAGCAGTTCACCTAGTCGCGGCACAGATACGCAGTATTTT.

The rearrangement links TRBV4-3 to TRBJ2-5; 15 bases are shared with TRBD2. V was pared by 0 bases and J by 5 bases, with 7 bases of the junction left unmatched. The CDR3 runs to 18 residues. Germline lookup yields CDR1 LGHNA and CDR2 YSLEER. CDR3 sequence reads: CASSQDPPGLAGGETQYF. CDR3 sequence (DNA): TGCGCCAGCAGCCAAGATCCCCCGGGACTAGCGGGAGGTGAGACCCAGTACTTC.

This clone was found once. The chain links TRBV7-2 to TRBJ1-1; D is undetermined. Looked up from germline, CDR1 is SGHTA and CDR2 is FQGNSA. Trimming took off 1 base at V and 1 base at J, with 13 bases between the two ends. CDR3 length equals 16 residues. CDR3 in amino acids: CASSLVGRVGNTEAFF. The CDR3 DNA is TGTGCCAGCAGCTTAGTTGGGAGGGTTGGGAACACTGAAGCTTTCTTT.

V gene TRBV30 combines with J gene TRBJ2-7, with 10 bases identical to TRBD2. Trimming took 0 bases from V and 6 from J; bases not matched to a gene: 8. Germline lookup yields CDR1 GTSNPN and CDR2 SVGIG (reference sequence). The CDR3 spans 15 residues. The CDR3 sequence: CAWSVASGRALEQYF. The CDR3 nucleotides read TGTGCCTGGAGTGTAGCGAGCGGGAGGGCCCTCGAGCAGTACTTC.

This clone was picked up one time. The chain is built from TRBV7-2 and TRBJ2-1; D gene ambiguous. Germline CDR1 and CDR2: SGHTA and FQGNSA. The CDR3 covers 13 residues. Trimming cost V 5 bases and J 6 bases, with 11 bases left between them. The CDR3: CASSPAGFNEQFF. The CDR3 DNA reads TGTGCCAGCAGCCCAGCAGGTTTCAATGAGCAGTTCTTC.

J is TRBJ1-4 and V is TRBV28; D possibly corresponds to TRBD1 (5 bases). Trimming removed 4 bases at V and 3 bases at J, with 12 bases between. Germline V lookup: CDR1 MDHEN, CDR2 SYDVKM. CDR3 length equals 15 residues. This chain's CDR3 is CASSWSTVPNEKLFF. In DNA form, the CDR3 reads TGTGCCAGCAGTTGGTCGACAGTCCCTAATGAAAAACTGTTTTTT.

V gene TRBV27 combines with J gene TRBJ2-3; no reliable D call. Germline V CDR1 and CDR2: MNHEY, SMNVEV (reference sequence). Trimming cost V 5 bases and J 4 bases, with 10 bases left between them. This CDR3 spans 13 amino acids. This chain's CDR3 is CASSQLKPDTQYF. CDR3 coding DNA: TGTGCCAGCAGTCAATTAAAGCCAGATACGCAGTATTTT.

About this clone itself: The CDR3 ends on some other residue instead of the conserved phenylalanine or tryptophan, so this is likely a read error. The limits of the CDR3 on the DNA are not certain, so only TCRdb's listed CDR3 is given. The rearrangement joins TRBV5-1 to TRBJ2-3; TRBD1 is the table's D call, not checked against the DNA. Germline V lookup: CDR1 SGHRS, CDR2 YFSETQ. Including both end residues, the CDR3 is 10 amino acids long. This CDR3 is CASSLGRDRG.

The chain has TRBV10-1 and TRBJ2-5, with TRBD2 matching over 10 bases. The CDR3 covers 16 residues. V shed 11 bases and J 3 bases; nucleotides not matched to a gene: 15. Germline CDR1 and CDR2: WNHNN and SYGVQD (reference sequence). The CDR3 sequence is CAGVTSGIALEETQYF. The CDR3 DNA sequence: TGCGCCGGAGTAACTAGCGGGATTGCTTTAGAAGAGACCCAGTACTTC.

For this clone: One end of the junction fails to match germline, which may point to a read error. The chain recombines TRBV7-9 with TRBJ1-4; the D gene is possibly TRBD1 (5 bases). Per the germline V gene, CDR1 is SEHNR and CDR2 is FQNEAQ (reference sequence). The CDR3 sequence is 16 residues long. CDR3 nucleotides: TGTTCCAGCAGCTTAGCCCGGTCAGGGTATGATGAAAAACTGTTTTTT. It yields the protein CSSSLARSGYDEKLFF.

The chain carries TRBV30 and TRBJ2-7; possibly TRBD1 for D (6 bases). The CDR3 sequence is 12 residues long. Trimming removed 3 bases at V and 4 bases at J, with 10 bases between. CDR1 is GTSNPN and CDR2 is SVGIG in the germline V gene (reference sequence). The CDR3 nucleotides read TGTGCCTGGAGCCTAGGGGGATACGAGCAGTACTTC. The encoded protein is CAWSLGGYEQYF.

The CDR3 region has the DNA TGTGCCAGCAGTTTTTCAGCTGAAGCTTTCTTT. Residues: CASSFSAEAFF. V is TRBV28 and J is TRBJ1-1; D is uncertain. Trimming took 3 bases from V and 6 from J, leaving 5 bases between them. The CDR3 covers 11 residues. Germline CDR1 is MDHEN and CDR2 is SYDVKM. Full variable domain (missing parts from reference TRBV28 and TRBJ1-1): DVKVTQSSRYLVKRTGEKVFLECVQDMDHENMFWYRQDPGLGLRLIYFSYDVKMKEKGDIPEGYSVSREKKERFSLILESASTNQTSMYLCASSFSAEAFFGQGTRLTVV.

In the case of this clone: One end of the junction does not line up with germline, which may come from a read error. The V and J genes are TRBV6-5 and TRBJ2-7; 9 bases agree with TRBD2. Per germline, CDR1 MNHEY and CDR2 SVGAGI. CDR3 length: 15 residues. This CDR3 reads CTSSYGAGGPNEQYF. The CDR3 nucleotides are TGTACCAGCAGTTACGGGGCGGGAGGGCCCAACGAGCAGTACTTC.

This clone was recorded a few times. The chain employs TRBV19 and TRBJ1-4; the match to TRBD1 covers 7 bases. The V and J ends lost 9 bases and 7 bases, in that order; junction bases with no gene match: 14. Germline CDR1 and CDR2: LNHDA and SQIVND (reference sequence). The length of the CDR3 is 15 residues. CDR3 sequence (DNA): TGTGCCAGGGAGGGCGGCAGGGGGAGGAGTGAAAAACTGTTTTTT. Translation gives CAREGGRGRSEKLFF.